These T cell receptor beta chains were read from a single sample in a study of blood T cell repertoires in COVID-19. Repertoires were generated with immunoSEQ multiplex PCR, while TCRdb's copy carries only in-frame clones and drops some. This table holds some 160,000 clones, around 92% found once. The sample was peripheral blood. These TCRs come from a man aged 55 to 69 with acute or convalescent COVID-19. The CDR3 runs from the conserved cysteine through the conserved F or W. Each record gives: clone size, J gene, V gene, D gene, CDR3 protein. A D gene is named only where the DNA matches it firmly. A clone size is listed for some rows: how often the clone was seen (once, few, many), or a class if it is expanded.

size: NA
J: TRBJ2-3
V: TRBV24-1
D: NA
CDR3: CATSLERFTDTQYF

size: few
J: TRBJ2-1
V: TRBV27
D: NA
CDR3: CASSLWGSNNEQFF

size: NA
J: TRBJ2-2
V: TRBV6-6
D: TRBD2
CDR3: CATERGVHTGELFF

size: NA
J: TRBJ2-7
V: TRBV2
D: NA
CDR3: CASNLSYEQYF

size: once
J: TRBJ1-2
V: TRBV5-5
D: NA
CDR3: CASSLDISLRGGYTF

size: NA
J: TRBJ1-2
V: TRBV23-1
D: NA
CDR3: CASSPPQTSRDTWRGYTF

size: NA
J: TRBJ2-1
V: TRBV18
D: NA
CDR3: CASSPRLAEQFF

size: once
J: TRBJ1-3
V: TRBV18
D: NA
CDR3: CASSLTRGPGSGNTIYF

size: NA
J: TRBJ1-3
V: TRBV12-5
D: NA
CDR3: CASGLSAGAWSSGNTIYF

size: NA
J: TRBJ2-1
V: TRBV24-1
D: TRBD1
CDR3: CATSDWTGYDEQFF

size: NA
J: TRBJ2-5
V: TRBV11-2
D: TRBD2
CDR3: CASSSATSGAQETQYF

size: NA
J: TRBJ2-2
V: TRBV10-1
D: NA
CDR3: CASSEVHGELFF

size: few
J: TRBJ2-7
V: TRBV4-1
D: TRBD1
CDR3: CASSQGTGLDEQYF

size: NA
J: TRBJ1-1
V: TRBV12-3/TRBV12-4
D: TRBD1
CDR3: CASAVNRGTEAFF

size: NA
J: TRBJ1-2
V: TRBV6-6
D: NA
CDR3: CASFPPTGSVNYGYTF

size: NA
J: TRBJ1-6
V: TRBV25-1
D: NA
CDR3: CATNGVEGRSNSPLHF

size: NA
J: TRBJ2-2
V: TRBV5-1
D: TRBD1
CDR3: CASRKNEPGQGVRSGELFF

size: NA
J: TRBJ1-1
V: TRBV12-3/TRBV12-4
D: TRBD1
CDR3: CASIDRGNTEAFF

size: NA
J: TRBJ2-7
V: TRBV2
D: NA
CDR3: CASSDGARVEYF

size: NA
J: TRBJ2-7
V: TRBV6-5
D: NA
CDR3: CASSYSRGSYEQYF

size: NA
J: TRBJ1-3
V: TRBV21-1
D: NA
CDR3: CASTSVGAPHSGNTIYF

size: NA
J: TRBJ2-7
V: TRBV5-1
D: NA
CDR3: CASSFGGLSFDEQYF

size: NA
J: TRBJ2-2
V: TRBV7-3
D: TRBD1
CDR3: CASSLLSGGTGELFF

size: NA
J: TRBJ2-5
V: TRBV24-1
D: NA
CDR3: CATSDEALETQYF

size: NA
J: TRBJ2-1
V: TRBV18
D: NA
CDR3: CASSRKRDNEQFF

size: NA
J: TRBJ1-2
V: TRBV6-2/TRBV6-3
D: NA
CDR3: CASSSGRNYGYTF

size: few
J: TRBJ1-3
V: TRBV30
D: NA
CDR3: CAWSVQDNSGNTIYF

size: NA
J: TRBJ2-2
V: TRBV10-1
D: NA
CDR3: CASSEASANTGELFF

size: few
J: TRBJ2-1
V: TRBV7-2
D: TRBD2
CDR3: CASSPGGLAGGIRFNEQFF

size: NA
J: TRBJ1-3
V: TRBV6-1
D: NA
CDR3: CASSSKGVTGNTIYF

size: NA
J: TRBJ1-5
V: TRBV9
D: TRBD1
CDR3: CASSPGDRGFNQPQHF

size: NA
J: TRBJ1-1
V: TRBV30
D: NA
CDR3: CAWSVAGETEAFF

size: NA
J: TRBJ1-2
V: TRBV5-1
D: TRBD1
CDR3: CASSLETGLYGYTF

size: NA
J: TRBJ1-6
V: TRBV2
D: TRBD1
CDR3: CASSDPDRGISSPLHF

size: NA
J: TRBJ1-2
V: TRBV14
D: NA
CDR3: CASSSDTGWSGYTF

size: once
J: TRBJ2-7
V: TRBV18
D: TRBD1
CDR3: CASSSGQGAWEQYF

size: NA
J: TRBJ1-2
V: TRBV7-8
D: NA
CDR3: CASSLARLRGGYTF

size: NA
J: TRBJ2-6
V: TRBV7-2
D: NA
CDR3: CASSPTSRGANVLTF

size: once
J: TRBJ1-6
V: TRBV19
D: NA
CDR3: CASGEGRDSPLHF

size: NA
J: TRBJ1-5
V: TRBV19
D: TRBD1
CDR3: CASSTGGGNQPQHF

size: NA
J: TRBJ2-5
V: TRBV7-2
D: NA
CDR3: CASSPRAQLEGETQYF

size: NA
J: TRBJ1-1
V: TRBV19
D: NA
CDR3: CASAPGTSIYEAFF

size: NA
J: TRBJ2-5
V: TRBV7-9
D: TRBD1
CDR3: CASSIGQGEQETQYF

size: NA
J: TRBJ1-6
V: TRBV7-9
D: NA
CDR3: CASSLDGANSPLHF

size: NA
J: TRBJ1-1
V: TRBV5-1
D: NA
CDR3: CASSLRTDPGRAFF

size: NA
J: TRBJ1-2
V: TRBV10-3
D: NA
CDR3: CAVGGYGYTF

size: NA
J: TRBJ1-5
V: TRBV20-1
D: NA
CDR3: CSAGAVRGNQPQHF

size: NA
J: TRBJ1-1
V: TRBV14
D: NA
CDR3: CASSQERGTEAFF

size: NA
J: TRBJ2-2
V: TRBV7-3
D: TRBD1
CDR3: CASSLRGGPNTGELFF

size: NA
J: TRBJ2-7
V: TRBV23-1
D: TRBD1
CDR3: CASSQKKGAQGEQYF

size: NA
J: TRBJ1-2
V: TRBV2
D: NA
CDR3: CASSGWDTYYGYTF

size: few
J: TRBJ2-3
V: TRBV4-1
D: NA
CDR3: CASSQKLDTDTQYF

size: NA
J: TRBJ1-6
V: TRBV7-2
D: NA
CDR3: CASTSAGRRPLHF

size: NA
J: TRBJ1-6
V: TRBV2
D: NA
CDR3: CASSLILQGNSPLHF

size: few
J: TRBJ2-7
V: TRBV6-5
D: TRBD1
CDR3: CASSYRDRIYEQYF